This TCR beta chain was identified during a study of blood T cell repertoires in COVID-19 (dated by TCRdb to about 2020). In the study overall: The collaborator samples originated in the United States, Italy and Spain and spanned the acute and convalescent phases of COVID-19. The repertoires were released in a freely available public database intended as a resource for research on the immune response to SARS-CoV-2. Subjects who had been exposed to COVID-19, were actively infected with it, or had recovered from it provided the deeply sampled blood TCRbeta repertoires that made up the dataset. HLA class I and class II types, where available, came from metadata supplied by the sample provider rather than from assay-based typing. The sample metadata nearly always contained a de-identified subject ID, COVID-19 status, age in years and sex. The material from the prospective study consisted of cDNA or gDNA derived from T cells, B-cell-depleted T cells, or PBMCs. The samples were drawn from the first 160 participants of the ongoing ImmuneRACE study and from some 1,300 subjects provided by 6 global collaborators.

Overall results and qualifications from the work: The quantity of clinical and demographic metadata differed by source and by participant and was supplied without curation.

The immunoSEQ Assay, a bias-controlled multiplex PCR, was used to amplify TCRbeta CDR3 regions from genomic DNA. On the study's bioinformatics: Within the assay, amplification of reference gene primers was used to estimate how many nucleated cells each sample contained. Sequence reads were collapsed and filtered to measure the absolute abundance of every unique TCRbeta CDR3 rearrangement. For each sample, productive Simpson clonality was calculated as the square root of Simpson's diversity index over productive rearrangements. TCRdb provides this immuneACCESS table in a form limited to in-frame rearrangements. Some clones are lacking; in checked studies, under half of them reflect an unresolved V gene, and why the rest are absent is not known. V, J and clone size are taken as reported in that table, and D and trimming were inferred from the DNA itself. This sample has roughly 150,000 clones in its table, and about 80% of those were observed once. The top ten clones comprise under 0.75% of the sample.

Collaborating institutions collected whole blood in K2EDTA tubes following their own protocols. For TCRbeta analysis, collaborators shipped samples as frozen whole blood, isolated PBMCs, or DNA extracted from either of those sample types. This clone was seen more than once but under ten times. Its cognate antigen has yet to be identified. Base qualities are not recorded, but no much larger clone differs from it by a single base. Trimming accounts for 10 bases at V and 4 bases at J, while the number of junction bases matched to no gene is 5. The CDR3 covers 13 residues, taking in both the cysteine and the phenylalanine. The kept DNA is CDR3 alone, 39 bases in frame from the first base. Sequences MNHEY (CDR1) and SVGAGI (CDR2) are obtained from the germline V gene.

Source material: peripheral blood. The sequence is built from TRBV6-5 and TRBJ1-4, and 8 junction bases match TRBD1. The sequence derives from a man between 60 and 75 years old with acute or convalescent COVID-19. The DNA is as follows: TGTGCCACCCAGGGGGCCCTTAATGAAAAACTGTTTTTT. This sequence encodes CATQGALNEKLFF.